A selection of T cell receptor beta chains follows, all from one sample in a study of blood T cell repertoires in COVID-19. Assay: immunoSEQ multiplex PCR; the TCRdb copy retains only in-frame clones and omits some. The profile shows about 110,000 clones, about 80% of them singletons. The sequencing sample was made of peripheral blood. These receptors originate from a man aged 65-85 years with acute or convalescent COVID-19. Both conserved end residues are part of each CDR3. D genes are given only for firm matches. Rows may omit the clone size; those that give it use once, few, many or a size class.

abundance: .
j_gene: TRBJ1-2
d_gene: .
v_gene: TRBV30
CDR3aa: CAWSRGSNYGYTF
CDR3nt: TGTGCCTGGAGTAGGGGAAGTAACTATGGCTACACCTTC

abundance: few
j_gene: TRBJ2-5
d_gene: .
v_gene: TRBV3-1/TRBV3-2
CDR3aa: CASSQDPRYQETQYF
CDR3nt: TGTGCCAGCAGCCAGGATCCCAGGTACCAAGAGACCCAGTACTTC

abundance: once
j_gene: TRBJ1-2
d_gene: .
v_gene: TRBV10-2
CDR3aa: CASSESWGASGYTF
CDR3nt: TGCGCCAGCAGTGAGTCTTGGGGAGCCAGTGGCTACACCTTC

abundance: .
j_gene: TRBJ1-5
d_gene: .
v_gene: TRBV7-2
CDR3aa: CASSLDRVGNQPQHF
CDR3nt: TGTGCCAGCAGCTTAGACAGGGTAGGCAATCAGCCCCAGCATTTT

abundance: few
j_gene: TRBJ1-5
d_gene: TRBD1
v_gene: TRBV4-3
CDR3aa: CASSLYVGQGNQPQHF
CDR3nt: TGCGCCAGCAGCCTCTATGTGGGACAGGGTAATCAGCCCCAGCATTTT

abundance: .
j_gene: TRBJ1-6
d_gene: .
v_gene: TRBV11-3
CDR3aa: CASSFSTVNSPLHF
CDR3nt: TGTGCCAGCAGCTTCTCTACAGTGAATTCACCCCTCCACTTT

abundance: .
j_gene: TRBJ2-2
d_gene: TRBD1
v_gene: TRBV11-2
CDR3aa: CASSRLQGATGELFF
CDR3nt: TGTGCCAGCAGCAGACTACAGGGGGCCACCGGGGAGCTGTTTTTT

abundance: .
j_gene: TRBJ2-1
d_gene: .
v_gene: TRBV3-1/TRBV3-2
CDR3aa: CASSLGAGPINEQFF
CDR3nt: TGTGCCAGCAGTCTAGGGGCGGGGCCAATCAATGAGCAGTTCTTC

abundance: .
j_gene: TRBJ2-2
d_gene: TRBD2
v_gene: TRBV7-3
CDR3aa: CASSTRTSGGGGELFF
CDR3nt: TGTGCCAGCAGCACCCGGACTAGCGGCGGGGGCGGGGAGCTGTTTTTT

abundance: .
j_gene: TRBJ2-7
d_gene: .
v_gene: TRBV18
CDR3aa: CASSPAGSYEQYF
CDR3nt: TGTGCCAGCTCACCCGCGGGTTCCTACGAGCAGTACTTC

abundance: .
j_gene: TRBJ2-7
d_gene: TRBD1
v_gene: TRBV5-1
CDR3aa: CASSLAGTGGPYEQYF
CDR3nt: TGCGCCAGCAGCTTGGCCGGGACAGGGGGCCCCTACGAGCAGTACTTC

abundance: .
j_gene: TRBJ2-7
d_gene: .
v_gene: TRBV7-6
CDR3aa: CASSTGNGEQYF
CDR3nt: TGTGCCAGCAGCACAGGGAACGGCGAGCAGTACTTC

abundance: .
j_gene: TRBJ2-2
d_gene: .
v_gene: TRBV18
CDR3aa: CASSPPGSPTGELFF
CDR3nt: TGTGCCAGCTCACCACCGGGGAGTCCCACCGGGGAGCTGTTTTTT

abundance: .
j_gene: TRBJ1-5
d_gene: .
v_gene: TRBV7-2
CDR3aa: CASSLRGDLSNQPQHF
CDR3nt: TGTGCCAGCAGCTTACGGGGGGACCTTTCCAATCAGCCCCAGCATTTT

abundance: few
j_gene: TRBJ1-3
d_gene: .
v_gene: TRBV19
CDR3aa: CASSPSDIYSGNTIYF
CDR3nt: TGTGCCAGTAGCCCTTCGGACATTTACTCTGGAAACACCATATATTTT

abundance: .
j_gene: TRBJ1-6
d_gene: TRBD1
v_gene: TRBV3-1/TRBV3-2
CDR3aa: CASSDRQGSYNSPLHF
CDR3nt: TGTGCCAGCAGCGACCGACAGGGCTCCTATAATTCACCCCTCCACTTT

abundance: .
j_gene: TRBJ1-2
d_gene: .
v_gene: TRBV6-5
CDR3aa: CASRTGIYGYTF
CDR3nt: TGTGCCAGCAGAACAGGGATCTATGGCTACACCTTC

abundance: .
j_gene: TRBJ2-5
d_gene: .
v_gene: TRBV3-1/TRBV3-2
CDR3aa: CASSQGQTQYF
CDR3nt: TGTGCCAGCAGCCAGGGGCAGACCCAGTACTTC

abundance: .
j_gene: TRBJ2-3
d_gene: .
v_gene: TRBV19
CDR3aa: CASSIVGGGADTQYF
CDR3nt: TGTGCCAGTAGTATAGTAGGAGGGGGGGCAGATACGCAGTATTTT

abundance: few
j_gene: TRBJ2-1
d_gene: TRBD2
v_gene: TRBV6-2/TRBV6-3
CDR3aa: CASSYSTAGGYNEQFF
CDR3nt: TGTGCCAGCAGTTACTCGACGGCGGGGGGCTACAATGAGCAGTTCTTC

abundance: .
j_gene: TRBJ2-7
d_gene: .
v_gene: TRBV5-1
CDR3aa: CASSLDRATYEQYF
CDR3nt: TGCGCCAGCAGCTTGGACAGGGCTACCTACGAGCAGTACTTC

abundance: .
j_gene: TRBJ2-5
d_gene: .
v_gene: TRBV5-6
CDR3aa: CASRLASQLGSQETQYF
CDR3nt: TGTGCCAGCAGACTTGCGAGCCAACTCGGGAGCCAAGAGACCCAGTACTTC